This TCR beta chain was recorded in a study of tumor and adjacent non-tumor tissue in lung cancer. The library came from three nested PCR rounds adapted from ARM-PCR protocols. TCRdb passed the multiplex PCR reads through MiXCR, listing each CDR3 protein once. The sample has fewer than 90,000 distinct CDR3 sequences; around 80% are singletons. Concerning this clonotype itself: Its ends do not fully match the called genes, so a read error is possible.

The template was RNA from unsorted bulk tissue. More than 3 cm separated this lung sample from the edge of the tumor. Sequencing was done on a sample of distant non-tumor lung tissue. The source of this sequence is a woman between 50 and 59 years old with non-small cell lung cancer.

The CDR3 is CASSYRINGSSNTQYF. CDR3 coding DNA: TGTGCCAGTAGTTATCGGATTAACGGGAGTAGTAATACGCAGTATTTT. The chain combines TRBV6-5 with TRBJ2-3; tentative D call: TRBD2 (6 bases). CDR3 length: 16 residues. Germline loops: CDR1 MNHEY, CDR2 SVGAGI.